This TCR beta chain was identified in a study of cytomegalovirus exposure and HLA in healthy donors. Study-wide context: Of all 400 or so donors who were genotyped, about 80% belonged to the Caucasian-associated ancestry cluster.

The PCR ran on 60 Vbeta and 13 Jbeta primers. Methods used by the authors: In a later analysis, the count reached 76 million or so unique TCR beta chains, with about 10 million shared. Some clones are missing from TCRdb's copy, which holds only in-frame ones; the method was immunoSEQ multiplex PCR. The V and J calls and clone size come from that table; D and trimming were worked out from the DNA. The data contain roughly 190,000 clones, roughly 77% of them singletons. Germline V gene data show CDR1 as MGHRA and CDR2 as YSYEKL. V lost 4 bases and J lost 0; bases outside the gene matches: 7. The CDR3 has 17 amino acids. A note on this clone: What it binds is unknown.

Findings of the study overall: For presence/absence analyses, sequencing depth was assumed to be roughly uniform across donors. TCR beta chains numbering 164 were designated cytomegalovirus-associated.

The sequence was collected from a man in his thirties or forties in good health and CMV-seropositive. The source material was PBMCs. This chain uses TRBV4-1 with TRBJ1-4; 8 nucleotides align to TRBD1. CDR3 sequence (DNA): TGCGCCAGCAGCCTTAGGGGACAGGCTGCAACTAATGAAAAACTGTTTTTT. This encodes CASSLRGQAATNEKLFF.